Shown below are 30 T cell receptor beta chains from a single sample sequenced in a study of blood T cell repertoires in COVID-19. Repertoires were generated with immunoSEQ multiplex PCR, while TCRdb's copy carries only in-frame clones and drops some. This table holds over 60,000 clones, about three quarters found once. Sequenced material: peripheral blood. These receptors all come from a human donor in a cohort sampled during active COVID-19.

The chain carries TRBV3-1 (or the pseudogene TRBV3-2) and TRBJ1-2, with D maybe TRBD1 (6 bases). The CDR3 loop spans 13 amino acids. V lost 4 bases and J lost 5, with 11 bases in between. The germline V gene has CDR1 LGHDT and CDR2 YNNKEL (reference sequence). The DNA of the CDR3 is TGTGCCAGCAGCCCCTTCCAGGGGTATGGCTACACCTTC. Translated, it gives CASSPFQGYGYTF.

V usage is TRBV6-1 and J usage is TRBJ2-7, with TRBD2 matching 7 bases. Germline V gene data show CDR1 as MNHNS and CDR2 as SASEGT. The J segment lost 2 bases and the V segment lost 1 base, leaving 2 bases of the junction unmatched. This CDR3 spans 14 amino acids. CDR3 nucleotides: TGTGCCAGCAGTGAAGGGCGGGAGACCTACGAGCAGTACTTC. This encodes CASSEGRETYEQYF.

The rearrangement uses TRBV18 and TRBJ1-1, with a possible D match to TRBD1 (5 bases). Germline values: CDR1 KGHSH, CDR2 LQKENI. This CDR3 comprises 14 residues. V was trimmed by 3 bases and J by 0 bases, leaving 8 bases between them. For the CDR3, the DNA is TGTGCCAGCTCACCCCAGGGAATGAACACTGAAGCTTTCTTT. Its protein product is CASSPQGMNTEAFF.

V usage is TRBV6-6 and J usage is TRBJ1-6; perhaps TRBD1 as D (6 bases). Germline CDR1 is MNHNY and CDR2 is SVGAGI (reference sequence). The CDR3 is 16 amino acids. The germline V and J ends were trimmed by 0 bases and 5 bases, with 11 bases remaining between them. In nucleotides, the CDR3 is TGTGCCAGCAGTTACTCTAGCGGGGGCCATAATTCACCCCTCCACTTT. Its translation is CASSYSSGGHNSPLHF.

CDR3: CASSYERGPYEQYF. In DNA form, the CDR3 reads TGTGCCAGCAGTTACGAGCGGGGTCCCTACGAGCAGTACTTC. The chain couples TRBV27 to TRBJ2-7; 7 bases match TRBD2. The CDR3 covers 14 residues. Per germline, CDR1 MNHEY and CDR2 SMNVEV (reference sequence). Losses at the gene ends were 4 bases for V and 2 bases for J; bases not matched to a gene: 5.

V usage is TRBV30 and J usage is TRBJ1-4; D is unresolved. The CDR3 has 13 residues. The germline V gene encodes CDR1 GTSNPN and CDR2 SVGIG (reference sequence). With 0 bases removed from V and 8 bases from J, the gap between germline ends came to 10 bases. This CDR3 reads CAWSVLSREKLFF. DNA for the CDR3: TGTGCCTGGAGTGTACTTTCCCGCGAAAAACTGTTTTTT.

This chain joins TRBV30 and TRBJ2-3; D is unclear. Germline CDR1 GTSNPN, CDR2 SVGIG (reference sequence). Trimming removed 7 bases at V and 6 bases at J, with 11 bases between. The CDR3 runs to 11 residues. The CDR3 DNA reads TGTGCCTCGGGCCCGTCCGATACGCAGTATTTT. Translating gives CASGPSDTQYF. Full variable domain (remainder filled in from reference TRBV30 and TRBJ2-3): SQTIHQWPATLVQPVGSPLSLECTVEGTSNPNLYWYRQAAGRGLQLLFYSVGIGQISSEVPQNLSASRPQDRQFILSSKKLLLSDSGFYLCASGPSDTQYFGPGTRLTVL.

The chain combines TRBV3-1 (or the pseudogene TRBV3-2) with TRBJ1-5; TRBD1 might be the D (6 bases). CDR1 and CDR2 (germline): LGHDT, YNNKEL (reference sequence). Trimming removed 1 base at V and 4 bases at J, with 8 bases between. The CDR3 is 14 amino acids. CDR3 nucleotides: TGTGCCAGCAGCCAAGGGACAGTAAATCAGCCCCAGCATTTT. Translation: CASSQGTVNQPQHF.

The chain uses TRBV28 and TRBJ1-2, with TRBD1 matching over 9 bases. CDR3 length: 13 amino acids. Losses at the gene ends were 5 bases for V and 7 bases for J; bases not matched to a gene: 5. Germline CDR1 is MDHEN and CDR2 is SYDVKM. The DNA of the CDR3 is TGTGCCAGCAGTCCTACAGGGGGCTTTGGCTACACCTTC. Protein sequence: CASSPTGGFGYTF.

The chain uses TRBV5-6 and TRBJ2-7; TRBD1 aligns across 7 bases. The CDR3 is 13 residues long. V trimming: 5 bases; J trimming: 2 bases; junction bases outside the gene matches: 4. Germline values: CDR1 SGHDT, CDR2 YYEEEE. The CDR3 sequence: CASSQGDTYEQYF. In DNA form, the CDR3 reads TGTGCCAGCAGTCAGGGGGATACCTACGAGCAGTACTTC. Using reference TRBV5-6 and TRBJ2-7 for the parts outside the CDR3, the full variable domain is DAGVTQSPTHLIKTRGQQVTLRCSPKSGHDTVSWYQQALGQGPQFIFQYYEEEERQRGNFPDRFSGHQFPNYSSELNVNALLLGDSALYLCASSQGDTYEQYFGPGTRLTVT.

V gene TRBV6-5 combines with J gene TRBJ1-2, with D possibly being TRBD1 (6 bases). Trimming took off 2 bases at V and 9 bases at J, with 13 bases between the two ends. The CDR3 length is 13 residues. Germline-derived CDR1 and CDR2 are MNHEY and SVGAGI. The CDR3 DNA follows: TGTGCCAGCAGTTACCCCGGGACATACCGCTACACCTTC. Protein: CASSYPGTYRYTF.

This clone was seen more than once but under ten times. This chain connects TRBV24-1 to TRBJ1-2; no definite D call. V was pared by 3 bases and J by 7 bases, with 5 bases between. This CDR3 comprises 11 residues. Germline CDR1 reads KGHDR; CDR2 reads SFDVKD. The CDR3 DNA is TGTGCCACCAGTGATCATGTTGGCTACACCTTC. Amino acid sequence: CATSDHVGYTF.

This chain uses TRBV3-1 (or the pseudogene TRBV3-2) with TRBJ2-1; tentative D call: TRBD2 (5 bases). This CDR3 has 13 residues. Trimming left V 4 bases short and J 10 bases short, with 14 bases between. The germline CDR1 and CDR2 sequences are LGHDT and YNNKEL (reference sequence). The CDR3: CASSPEASDEQFF. The CDR3 coding sequence is TGTGCCAGCAGCCCGGAGGCGTCCGACGAGCAGTTCTTC.

The J gene is TRBJ2-1, the V gene TRBV9; 13 bases are a match to TRBD2. The CDR3 sequence is 16 residues long. Germline lookup yields CDR1 SGDLS and CDR2 YYNGEE. V trimming: 0 bases; J trimming: 10 bases; junction bases outside the gene matches: 7. CDR3 sequence: CASSVAGTSGIKEQFF. The CDR3 DNA follows: TGTGCCAGCAGCGTAGCTGGGACTAGCGGGATTAAGGAGCAGTTCTTC.

The chain joins TRBV7-2 to TRBJ2-2; D not resolved. V lost 5 bases and J lost 6, with 16 bases in between. This CDR3 region has 15 residues. The germline gives CDR1 SGHTA, CDR2 FQGNSA. The CDR3 nucleotides read TGTGCCAGCAGCCGGAGTGGGTCGTTGGCCGGGGAGCTGTTTTTT. It translates to CASSRSGSLAGELFF.

The chain uses TRBV7-3 and TRBJ1-2; unclear D gene. The CDR3 is 15 amino acids. The germline CDR1 and CDR2 sequences are SGHTA and FQGTGA. The V end was cut by 4 bases, the J end by 0 bases, with 12 bases between. The CDR3 nucleotides read TGTGCCAGCAGCTCTCACAGAATTTCTAACTATGGCTACACCTTC. Its translation is CASSSHRISNYGYTF.

The rearrangement uses TRBV4-3 and TRBJ2-5; a weak D match, TRBD2 (7 bases). Per the germline V gene, CDR1 is LGHNA and CDR2 is YSLEER. V was cut by 4 bases and J by 1 base, with 19 bases left in between. The CDR3 length is 17 residues. CDR3 DNA sequence: TGCGCCAGCAGCCGGTCTCTTGGGGGCGGGAGCCAAGAGACCCAGTACTTC. Its translation is CASSRSLGGGSQETQYF.

The chain uses TRBV5-1 and TRBJ2-7; 9 positions agree with TRBD2. Trimming removed 0 bases from V and 12 bases from J; junction bases left unmatched: 13. In germline, CDR1 is SGHRS, CDR2 YFSETQ. This CDR3 comprises 15 residues. The CDR3: CASSLGSGSGSLPYF. CDR3 in DNA: TGCGCCAGCAGCTTGGGGTCGGGTAGCGGGAGTCTTCCGTACTTC.

The V gene is TRBV18, the J gene TRBJ2-7; D is possibly TRBD1 (5 bases). The CDR3 is 13 residues long. V shed 3 bases and J shed 6 bases, with 12 bases lying between them. CDR1 is KGHSH and CDR2 is LQKENI in the germline V gene. In nucleotides, the CDR3 is TGTGCCAGCTCACCCAACACAGGTCGCGAGCAGTACTTC. Protein product: CASSPNTGREQYF.

This clone was detected only a few times. The J gene is TRBJ1-4, the V gene TRBV19, with TRBD1 matching 9 bases. V trimming: 3 bases; J trimming: 7 bases; junction bases outside the gene matches: 9. The CDR3 loop spans 16 amino acids. Per germline, CDR1 LNHDA and CDR2 SQIVND (reference sequence). Here the CDR3 reads CASSIFSTGGVEKLFF. Here the CDR3 DNA reads TGTGCCAGTAGTATTTTTTCCACAGGGGGCGTTGAAAAACTGTTTTTT.

The chain joins TRBV20-1 to TRBJ2-7, with D possibly TRBD2 on 5 matching bases. Per germline, CDR1 DFQATT and CDR2 SNEGSKA (reference sequence). This CDR3 is 14 amino acids long. Between the trimmed V and J ends, which lost 3 bases and 0 bases, there was a span of 12 bases. The CDR3 nucleotides are TGCAGTGCTAGTAGTAGCGCGAGCTCCTACGAGCAGTACTTC. The encoded protein is CSASSSASSYEQYF.

V is TRBV27 and J is TRBJ2-7, with 11 bases lining up with TRBD2. Germline assignment: CDR1 MNHEY and CDR2 SMNVEV (reference sequence). The CDR3 loop spans 17 amino acids. V was clipped by 4 bases and J by 3 bases; unmatched bases: 11. The CDR3 bases are TGTGCCAGCAGTTCCTATCCCTCACTAGCGGGAGACTACGAGCAGTACTTC. Its protein product is CASSSYPSLAGDYEQYF.

The V and J genes are TRBV7-2 and TRBJ1-6; a possible D gene is TRBD1 (5 bases). Germline CDR1 SGHTA, CDR2 FQGNSA. The CDR3 is 14 residues long. V was pared by 1 base and J by 5 bases, with 6 bases between. For the CDR3, the DNA is TGTGCCAGCAGCTTAGGCAGGGATAATTCACCCCTCCACTTT. Protein: CASSLGRDNSPLHF.

This chain joins TRBV5-6 and TRBJ2-1, with 9 bases fitting TRBD2. CDR1 is SGHDT, CDR2 YYEEEE, per germline. V lost 4 bases and J lost 3; bases outside the gene matches: 14. This CDR3 has 18 residues. As DNA, the CDR3 is TGTGCCAGCAGCCCCTCCAAATATAGCGGGAGAGGCTACAATGAGCAGTTCTTC. It is translated as CASSPSKYSGRGYNEQFF.

The chain carries TRBV18 and TRBJ2-1; a weak D match, TRBD2 (6 bases). The germline CDR1 and CDR2 sequences are KGHSH and LQKENI. The CDR3 totals 17 residues. The V end lost 0 bases, the J end lost 1 base, and 13 bases lay between the germline ends. CDR3 sequence: CASSPPVGSVSYNEQFF. The CDR3 bases are TGTGCCAGCTCACCACCGGTCGGGAGTGTATCCTACAATGAGCAGTTCTTC.

The J gene is TRBJ1-1, the V gene TRBV7-9, with TRBD1 matching 7 bases. The CDR3 has 14 residues. Germline CDR1 SEHNR, CDR2 FQNEAQ (reference sequence). Trimming removed 7 bases from V and 11 bases from J; junction bases left unmatched: 16. The CDR3 DNA sequence: TGTGCCAGCACCTCCGACAGGGTCCACTTTTCGGCTTTCTTT. It is translated as CASTSDRVHFSAFF.

The V and J genes are TRBV15 and TRBJ2-5; D ambiguous. This CDR3 has 14 residues. In germline, CDR1 is LNHNV, CDR2 YYDKDF (reference sequence). The ends were cut back, 8 bases at V and 2 bases at J, with 15 bases in the middle. Here the CDR3 reads CATREASGQETQYF. The CDR3 nucleotides read TGTGCCACCCGAGAAGCCTCCGGTCAAGAGACCCAGTACTTC.

V is TRBV27 and J is TRBJ2-7; 7 positions match TRBD1. Germline loops: CDR1 MNHEY, CDR2 SMNVEV (reference sequence). The CDR3 is made up of 14 amino acids. The ends lost 2 bases at V and 2 bases at J; junction bases unmatched: 3. This chain's CDR3 is CASSLGTVPYEQYF. DNA of the CDR3: TGTGCCAGCAGTTTAGGGACAGTTCCCTACGAGCAGTACTTC.

The rearrangement joins TRBV7-9 to TRBJ1-6, with D perhaps TRBD1 (5 bases). Germline CDR1 is SEHNR and CDR2 is FQNEAQ (reference sequence). Deletions cut 5 bases from V and 7 bases from J, with 12 bases between. This CDR3 region has 14 residues. The CDR3, as DNA: TGTGCCAGCAGCCCGGACACCAACAATTCACCCCTCCACTTT. Encoded protein: CASSPDTNNSPLHF.

This sequence joins TRBV29-1 and TRBJ2-7; 9 bases fit TRBD2. The CDR3 is 12 amino acids. With V trimmed by 4 bases and J by 5 bases, 3 bases remained unmatched. The germline V gene encodes CDR1 SQVTM and CDR2 ANQGSEA. In nucleotides, the CDR3 is TGCAGCGTTGGCCTAGCGGGAAACGAGCAGTACTTC. Protein sequence: CSVGLAGNEQYF.